Presented here are 32 T cell receptor beta chains from one specimen sequenced in a study of blood T cell repertoires in COVID-19. Sequenced by immunoSEQ multiplex PCR; TCRdb stores in-frame clones only, minus some. The data contain 25,000 to 35,000 clones, approximately 86% of them singletons. Source material: peripheral blood. Source of these receptors: a man aged 55 to 69 with active COVID-19.

V and J are TRBV27 and TRBJ2-3; D possibly corresponds to TRBD1 (6 bases). The germline CDR1 and CDR2 sequences are MNHEY and SMNVEV (reference sequence). Trimming stripped 3 bases from V and 0 bases from J, with 19 bases between. This CDR3 contains 18 residues. The CDR3 sequence is CASSLSRLSQGSTDTQYF. The CDR3 DNA sequence: TGTGCCAGCAGTTTGTCTCGACTTTCTCAGGGGAGCACAGATACGCAGTATTTT.

The genes are TRBV7-6 and TRBJ2-2; TRBD1 might be the D (5 bases). The CDR3 covers 15 residues. The germline V gene has CDR1 SGHVS and CDR2 FNYEAQ. Trimming removed 3 bases from V and 0 bases from J, with 8 bases in between. CDR3 amino acids: CASSFTRANTGELFF. The CDR3 nucleotides read TGTGCCAGCAGCTTTACCAGGGCGAACACCGGGGAGCTGTTTTTT.

V gene TRBV5-1 combines with J gene TRBJ2-5, with D maybe TRBD2 (5 bases). Germline CDR1 is SGHRS and CDR2 is YFSETQ. With 3 bases removed from V and 5 bases from J, the gap between germline ends came to 17 bases. The CDR3 runs to 15 residues. The CDR3 spells CASSSSGNPAETQYF. CDR3 DNA sequence: TGCGCCAGCAGCTCCTCCGGGAACCCCGCGGAGACCCAGTACTTC.

The table lists this clone with a count of one. CDR3 bases: TGCAGCGTTGACGGTCCCGAGCAGTACTTC. Its translation is CSVDGPEQYF. This chain connects TRBV29-1 to TRBJ2-7; no clear D. This CDR3 is built from 10 residues. Per the germline V gene, CDR1 is SQVTM and CDR2 is ANQGSEA. Deletions cut 3 bases from V and 6 bases from J, with 6 bases between.

The chain combines TRBV6-5 with TRBJ1-2; maybe TRBD1 (6 bases). CDR1 is MNHEY, CDR2 SVGAGI, per germline. The germline V and J ends were trimmed by 2 bases and 6 bases, with 10 bases remaining between them. This CDR3 region has 13 residues. The CDR3 here is CASSYGSGDGYTF. In nucleotides, the CDR3 is TGTGCCAGCAGTTACGGATCAGGGGATGGCTACACCTTC.

This chain uses TRBV7-6 with TRBJ1-2; maybe TRBD1 (5 bases). This CDR3 contains 13 residues. CDR1 and CDR2 (germline): SGHVS, FNYEAQ. V lost 5 bases, J lost 6 bases, and 13 bases lay in between. The CDR3 DNA reads TGTGCCAGCAGCCAGATAGCAGGGAATGGCTACACCTTC. Translating gives CASSQIAGNGYTF.

This chain joins TRBV28 and TRBJ2-3; the match to TRBD2 covers 11 bases. The CDR3 extends over 15 amino acids. V was pared by 6 bases and J by 6 bases, with 8 bases of the junction left unmatched. Germline lookup yields CDR1 MDHEN and CDR2 SYDVKM. CDR3 in amino acids: CASRAPSGGSDTQYF. The CDR3 nucleotides read TGTGCCAGCAGAGCCCCTAGCGGGGGGTCGGATACGCAGTATTTT.

The chain links TRBV5-1 to TRBJ2-7; 9 bases align to TRBD1. From germline, CDR1 is SGHRS and CDR2 YFSETQ. Unmatched junction bases numbered 4, after V lost 4 bases and J lost 2 bases. This CDR3 has 14 amino acids. The CDR3 sequence: CASSVRTGAYEQYF. The CDR3 DNA is TGCGCCAGCAGCGTCCGGACAGGGGCCTACGAGCAGTACTTC.

This clone counts as medium-sized. CDR3 coding DNA: TGTGCCTGGACAACCGACATTTCCAATCAGCCCCAGCATTTT. It is translated as CAWTTDISNQPQHF. This chain uses TRBV30 with TRBJ1-5; D remains unclear. The germline V gene encodes CDR1 GTSNPN and CDR2 SVGIG (reference sequence). The CDR3 is 14 residues long. The V gene lost 4 bases and the J gene lost 3 bases, with 13 bases spanning the gap.

The gene calls are TRBV28 and TRBJ2-7; a weak D match, TRBD2 (7 bases). There are 17 residues in the CDR3. The ends were cut back, 4 bases at V and 4 bases at J, with 23 bases in the middle. Germline V gene lookup returns CDR1 MDHEN and CDR2 SYDVKM. The CDR3 region has the DNA TGTGCCAGCAGTTCCCCCTTTCCGGGGGGCCGACAATACGAGCAGTACTTC. This encodes CASSSPFPGGRQYEQYF.

V gene TRBV19 combines with J gene TRBJ1-2; D might be TRBD1 (5 bases). The CDR3 has 13 residues. Trimming removed 7 bases from V and 0 bases from J, with 9 bases in between. Germline values: CDR1 LNHDA, CDR2 SQIVND (reference sequence). CDR3 region: CASTGGANYGYTF. Here the CDR3 DNA reads TGTGCCAGTACGGGGGGAGCTAACTATGGCTACACCTTC.

The chain recombines TRBV18 with TRBJ2-2; the match to TRBD1 covers 7 bases. Germline-derived CDR1 and CDR2 are KGHSH and LQKENI. The CDR3 has 15 amino acids. After removal of 3 bases from V and 6 bases from J, the junction contained 7 bases not matched to a gene. The CDR3 here is CASSPQTGRSGELFF. In nucleotides, the CDR3 is TGTGCCAGCTCACCTCAGACAGGGCGCTCCGGGGAGCTGTTTTTT.

This clone was observed once. The rearrangement joins TRBV11-2 to TRBJ1-4, with D maybe TRBD1 (5 bases). The CDR3 is 14 amino acids. Germline V gives CDR1 SGHAT, CDR2 FQNNGV. The ends were cut back, 5 bases at V and 4 bases at J, with 11 bases in the middle. CDR3 sequence reads: CASSPGFGNEKLFF. DNA of the CDR3: TGTGCCAGCAGCCCAGGGTTTGGTAATGAAAAACTGTTTTTT.

The CDR3 reads CASSLVRVTEAFF. In DNA form, the CDR3 reads TGTGCCAGCAGTTTAGTGAGGGTTACTGAAGCTTTCTTT. The chain has TRBV28 and TRBJ1-1, with no clear D. V dropped 2 bases and J dropped 5 bases, with 9 bases sitting between them. The CDR3 runs 13 residues. Per the germline V gene, CDR1 is MDHEN and CDR2 is SYDVKM.

J is TRBJ2-1 and V is TRBV15, with D possibly being TRBD2 (5 bases). Per the germline V gene, CDR1 is LNHNV and CDR2 is YYDKDF (reference sequence). This CDR3 is 15 amino acids long. Trimming left V 2 bases short and J 2 bases short, with 10 bases between. The CDR3 is CATSRRTGTYNEQFF. CDR3 coding DNA: TGTGCCACCAGCAGAAGGACGGGGACCTACAATGAGCAGTTCTTC.

This clone was seen a few times. V usage is TRBV3-1 (or the pseudogene TRBV3-2) and J usage is TRBJ2-1; 8 nucleotides align to TRBD2. This CDR3 contains 16 residues. Germline CDR1 reads LGHDT; CDR2 reads YNNKEL (reference sequence). V was clipped by 5 bases and J by 4 bases; unmatched bases: 10. In DNA form, the CDR3 reads TGTGCCAGCAGCAGGGGTTCGGGGGGGAGTTACAATGAGCAGTTCTTC. Translation gives CASSRGSGGSYNEQFF.

The count of this clone is one. The CDR3 DNA follows: TGTGCCAGCAGAAGACAGCCCACCGGGGAGCTGTTTTTT. Translation gives CASRRQPTGELFF. The rearrangement joins TRBV11-2 to TRBJ2-2; maybe TRBD1 (5 bases). The V and J ends lost 6 bases and 4 bases respectively, with 9 bases between them. This CDR3 is 13 amino acids long. CDR1 is SGHAT and CDR2 is FQNNGV in the germline V gene.

The chain combines TRBV18 with TRBJ2-7; D possibly corresponds to TRBD1 (6 bases). The CDR3 runs to 15 residues. Deletions cut 6 bases from V and 5 bases from J, with 20 bases between. Germline lookup yields CDR1 KGHSH and CDR2 LQKENI. DNA of the CDR3: TGTGCCAGCTCCCCCGGACAGAGACCCACAGACGAGCAGTACTTC. Amino acids: CASSPGQRPTDEQYF. The whole variable domain, filled in from reference TRBV18 and TRBJ2-7, reads NAGVMQNPRHLVRRRGQEARLRCSPMKGHSHVYWYRQLPEEGLKFMVYLQKENIIDESGMPKERFSAEFPKEGPSILRIQQVVRGDSAAYFCASSPGQRPTDEQYFGPGTRLTVT.

This clone was detected once. J is TRBJ2-3 and V is TRBV28; tentatively, D is TRBD2 (7 bases). Trimming removed 3 bases from V and 4 bases from J, with 8 bases in between. The CDR3 is made up of 13 amino acids. Germline V gene data show CDR1 as MDHEN and CDR2 as SYDVKM. CDR3 loop: CASSLGGPDTQYF. The CDR3 DNA reads as TGTGCCAGCAGTTTGGGGGGGCCAGATACGCAGTATTTT.

V is TRBV14 and J is TRBJ1-1, with a possible D match to TRBD1 (6 bases). The CDR3 runs 14 residues. Germline V gene data show CDR1 as SGHDN and CDR2 as FVKESK. Trimming pared 0 bases from V and 4 bases from J, leaving 9 bases between. CDR3 DNA sequence: TGTGCCAGCAGCCAAGATGGGGGCGTCACTGAAGCTTTCTTT. This encodes CASSQDGGVTEAFF.

This chain links TRBV6-6 with TRBJ2-7; 8 bases agree with TRBD1. Germline V CDR1 and CDR2: MNHNY, SVGAGI (reference sequence). V gave up 0 bases and J gave up 2 bases; unmatched junction bases: 0. CDR3 length: 14 amino acids. CDR3 sequence: CASSYSQGAYEQYF. In DNA form, the CDR3 reads TGTGCCAGCAGTTACTCACAGGGGGCCTACGAGCAGTACTTC.

As concerns this clone: This sequence is one base from a far larger clone and is likely a read error. The CDR3 region has the DNA TGTGCCAGCAGCCGGGGACAGGGTGAAGCTTTCTTT. Translation gives CASSRGQGEAFF. The rearrangement links TRBV11-2 to TRBJ1-1; 9 bases match TRBD1. CDR1 and CDR2 (germline): SGHAT, FQNNGV. V trimming: 5 bases; J trimming: 7 bases; junction bases outside the gene matches: 2. The CDR3 length is 12 residues. The variable domain in full, completed from reference TRBV11-2 and TRBJ1-1, reads EAGVAQSPRYKIIEKRQSVAFWCNPISGHATLYWYQQILGQGPKLLIQFQNNGVVDDSQLPKDRFSAERLKGVDSTLKIQPAKLEDSAVYLCASSRGQGEAFFGQGTRLTVV.

The chain is built from TRBV18 and TRBJ2-7; 11 nucleotides agree with TRBD1. V was pared by 3 bases and J by 5 bases, with 6 bases of the junction left unmatched. Germline V lookup: CDR1 KGHSH, CDR2 LQKENI. The CDR3 spans 15 residues. The CDR3 sequence is CASSPGQGGRNEQYF. As DNA, the CDR3 is TGTGCCAGCTCACCGGGACAGGGGGGAAGGAACGAGCAGTACTTC.

This CDR3 is CASSRGQGGGQETQYF. The DNA of the CDR3 is TGCGCCAGCAGCCGGGGACAGGGGGGCGGTCAGGAGACCCAGTACTTC. The rearrangement links TRBV4-1 to TRBJ2-5; the match to TRBD1 covers 11 bases. CDR1 is MGHRA and CDR2 is YSYEKL in the germline V gene. This CDR3 contains 16 residues. J gave up 5 bases and V 4 bases, and 9 bases lay outside the gene matches.

The chain links TRBV2 to TRBJ1-4; maybe TRBD1 (6 bases). V was trimmed by 10 bases and J by 5 bases, leaving 17 bases between them. CDR3 length equals 14 residues. Germline assignment: CDR1 SNHLY and CDR2 FYNNEI. The CDR3 protein is CANRDSRTNEKLFF. The DNA of the CDR3 is TGTGCCAACAGGGACTCCAGGACGAATGAAAAACTGTTTTTT.

This rearrangement joins TRBV2 to TRBJ1-2, with 7 bases matching TRBD1. Germline values: CDR1 SNHLY, CDR2 FYNNEI. The V and J ends lost 7 bases and 8 bases, in that order; junction bases with no gene match: 7. The CDR3 has 12 residues. This CDR3 is CASKQGSVGYTF. The DNA of the CDR3 is TGTGCCAGCAAACAGGGGAGCGTGGGCTACACCTTC.

The chain uses TRBV6-5 and TRBJ1-2, with D maybe TRBD1 (5 bases). V was trimmed by 6 bases and J by 0 bases, leaving 11 bases between them. The CDR3 extends over 14 amino acids. Per germline, CDR1 MNHEY and CDR2 SVGAGI. CDR3 protein: CASRWTSPNYGYTF. The DNA for the CDR3 is TGTGCCAGCAGGTGGACAAGTCCTAACTATGGCTACACCTTC.

V is TRBV11-2 and J is TRBJ1-5; no reliable D call. Trimming left V 1 base short and J 2 bases short, with 6 bases between. The CDR3 is 14 residues long. Germline-derived CDR1 and CDR2 are SGHAT and FQNNGV. This CDR3 is CASSLGGGNQPQHF. In nucleotides, the CDR3 is TGTGCCAGCAGCTTAGGAGGAGGCAATCAGCCCCAGCATTTT.

This chain uses TRBV4-1 with TRBJ2-1; 9 nucleotides match TRBD1. The trim removed 4 bases at V and 8 bases at J, leaving 9 bases unmatched. Germline V gives CDR1 MGHRA, CDR2 YSYEKL. This CDR3 is 15 amino acids long. This CDR3 is CASSPVGTGTYEQFF. The CDR3 DNA is TGCGCCAGCAGCCCTGTTGGGACAGGGACCTATGAGCAGTTCTTC.

This chain connects TRBV24-1 to TRBJ2-7; 11 bases are a match to TRBD1. Germline V gene data show CDR1 as KGHDR and CDR2 as SFDVKD. V lost 4 bases to trimming and J lost 2 bases; unmatched junction nucleotides: 3. The CDR3 totals 15 residues. CDR3 in amino acids: CATSDPGQGAYEQYF. Here the CDR3 DNA reads TGTGCCACCAGTGACCCGGGACAGGGGGCCTACGAGCAGTACTTC.

J is TRBJ2-1 and V is TRBV9; perhaps TRBD2 as D (6 bases). In germline, CDR1 is SGDLS, CDR2 YYNGEE. The germline V and J ends were trimmed by 3 bases and 2 bases, with 12 bases remaining between them. The CDR3 contains 15 residues. CDR3: CASSASGGTYNEQFF. DNA for the CDR3: TGTGCCAGCAGCGCGTCTGGGGGGACCTACAATGAGCAGTTCTTC.

V is TRBV5-1 and J is TRBJ2-3; TRBD2 matches 12 bases. J lost 1 base, V lost 1 base, and 10 bases had no gene match. This CDR3 comprises 19 residues. Germline-derived CDR1 and CDR2 are SGHRS and YFSETQ. Here the CDR3 DNA reads TGCGCCAGCAGCTTGACTAGCGGGGGGCTACGATTCCGCACAGATACGCAGTATTTT. Its protein is CASSLTSGGLRFRTDTQYF.